One and the same sample provided the 20 T cell receptor beta chains below, sequenced in a study of long-term antiretroviral therapy in people with HIV. This was the immunoSEQ v3.0 assay at survey level. The table came from immunoSEQ multiplex PCR; TCRdb's copy has only in-frame clones and leaves some out. The data contain some 19,000 clones, roughly 79% of them singletons. The sample in question was unsorted PBMCs, obtained 2.2 years after starting antiretroviral therapy. The receptors here all came from a man aged 50 to 60 with HIV.

The V gene is TRBV7-2, the J gene TRBJ2-1; 8 nucleotides agree with TRBD2. Per germline, CDR1 SGHTA and CDR2 FQGNSA. Trimming at V came to 5 bases and at J to 7 bases, leaving 13 bases not matched to a gene. The CDR3 is 16 amino acids. The CDR3 DNA sequence: TGTGCCAGCAGCCATAGGACCGCGGCGGGGGGAAATGAGCAGTTCTTC. Translated, it gives CASSHRTAAGGNEQFF.

V and J are TRBV6-6 and TRBJ1-1; tentative D call: TRBD1 (5 bases). The CDR3 contains 12 residues. In germline, CDR1 is MNHNY, CDR2 SVGAGI (reference sequence). V was pared by 11 bases and J by 1 base, with 11 bases between. DNA for the CDR3: TGTGCCGCGGGGACGGCGAACACTGAAGCTTTCTTT. Residues: CAAGTANTEAFF.

The chain recombines TRBV6-1 with TRBJ2-5; 9 bases are shared with TRBD1. Germline lookup yields CDR1 MNHNS and CDR2 SASEGT. This CDR3 spans 12 amino acids. Losses at the gene ends were 10 bases for V and 9 bases for J; bases not matched to a gene: 9. The CDR3 nucleotides read TGTGCCACCAGCCCAGACAGGGGGTCCCAGTACTTC. Protein sequence: CATSPDRGSQYF.

The V gene is TRBV27, the J gene TRBJ1-6; D remains unclear. With 2 bases removed from V and 0 bases from J, the gap between germline ends came to 2 bases. The CDR3 has 14 amino acids. Per the germline V gene, CDR1 is MNHEY and CDR2 is SMNVEV (reference sequence). This CDR3 is CASSLSSYNSPLHF. For the CDR3, the DNA is TGTGCCAGCAGTTTAAGCTCCTATAATTCACCCCTCCACTTT.

V gene TRBV4-2 combines with J gene TRBJ2-1; possibly TRBD1 for D (6 bases). The CDR3 consists of 14 residues. The germline CDR1 and CDR2 sequences are LGHNA and YNFKEQ. Between the trimmed V and J ends, which lost 0 bases and 6 bases, there was a span of 9 bases. CDR3 residues: CASSQDRGGNEQFF. The DNA of the CDR3 is TGTGCCAGCAGCCAAGACAGGGGTGGCAATGAGCAGTTCTTC.

This clone showed up just a few times. CDR3 amino acids: CASSSVSNQPQHF. As DNA, the CDR3 is TGTGCCAGCAGCTCCGTTAGCAATCAGCCCCAGCATTTT. The chain is built from TRBV6-6 and TRBJ1-5; D remains ambiguous. This CDR3 contains 13 residues. Trimming took off 6 bases at V and 0 bases at J, with 6 bases between the two ends. Germline assignment: CDR1 MNHNY and CDR2 SVGAGI (reference sequence).

This chain connects TRBV15 to TRBJ2-5; 11 bases map to TRBD2. CDR1 is LNHNV and CDR2 is YYDKDF in the germline V gene (reference sequence). The CDR3 has 15 residues. V lost 5 bases and J lost 5; bases outside the gene matches: 7. The CDR3: CATSAFSGGAETQYF. For the CDR3, the DNA is TGTGCCACCAGCGCCTTTAGCGGGGGGGCGGAGACCCAGTACTTC.

V is TRBV28 and J is TRBJ2-2; possibly TRBD1 for D (6 bases). V was pared by 8 bases and J by 4 bases, with 14 bases between. CDR3 length equals 14 residues. CDR1 and CDR2 (germline): MDHEN, SYDVKM. Here the CDR3 reads CASENPRGTGELFF. The CDR3 DNA follows: TGTGCCAGCGAAAACCCCAGGGGCACCGGGGAGCTGTTTTTT.

The rearrangement links TRBV11-2 to TRBJ1-2; tentatively, D is TRBD1 (5 bases). The CDR3 covers 12 residues. The V end lost 5 bases, the J end lost 7 bases, and 11 bases lay between the germline ends. Germline lookup yields CDR1 SGHAT and CDR2 FQNNGV. Here the CDR3 reads CASSPQGAGYTF. The DNA of the CDR3 is TGTGCCAGCAGCCCACAAGGGGCTGGCTACACCTTC.

This chain joins TRBV12-5 and TRBJ2-7, with unresolved D. V gave up 5 bases and J gave up 4 bases, with 12 bases separating them. Germline V lookup: CDR1 LGHNT, CDR2 FRNRAP. This CDR3 region has 13 residues. The CDR3 bases are TGTGCTAGTGGTCAACCGACACCTTACGAGCAGTACTTC. It encodes CASGQPTPYEQYF.

The chain links TRBV7-9 to TRBJ2-5; D is perhaps TRBD1 (5 bases). Germline V lookup: CDR1 SEHNR, CDR2 FQNEAQ (reference sequence). The V and J ends lost 4 bases and 1 base respectively, with 10 bases between them. CDR3 length equals 14 residues. CDR3 residues: CASSSSQVQETQYF. CDR3 bases: TGTGCCAGCAGCTCATCACAGGTCCAAGAGACCCAGTACTTC. The full variable domain, rest sourced from reference TRBV7-9 and TRBJ2-5, is DTGVSQNPRHKITKRGQNVTFRCDPISEHNRLYWYRQTLGQGPEFLTYFQNEAQLEKSRLLSDRFSAERPKGSFSTLEIQRTEQGDSAMYLCASSSSQVQETQYFGPGTRLLVL.

The CDR3 loop reads CSVEFHLAGVPDTQYF. The CDR3 DNA reads as TGCAGCGTTGAGTTTCACCTAGCGGGAGTACCAGATACGCAGTATTTT. This chain uses TRBV29-1 with TRBJ2-3; TRBD2 matches 10 bases. The CDR3 totals 16 residues. V lost 3 bases to trimming and J lost 4 bases; unmatched junction nucleotides: 10. CDR1 is SQVTM, CDR2 ANQGSEA, per germline.

The rearrangement uses TRBV29-1 and TRBJ1-1, with 12 nucleotides matching TRBD1. V lost 7 bases and J lost 11; bases outside the gene matches: 11. Germline V lookup: CDR1 SQVTM, CDR2 ANQGSEA. CDR3 length: 13 amino acids. As DNA, the CDR3 is TGCAGCGACGTGGGACAGGGGGCGACCCATGCTTTCTTT. It encodes CSDVGQGATHAFF.

This sequence joins TRBV7-3 and TRBJ2-7; 7 bases map to TRBD2. V shed 0 bases and J 3 bases; nucleotides not matched to a gene: 5. This CDR3 comprises 15 residues. CDR1 and CDR2 (germline): SGHTA, FQGTGA. In DNA form, the CDR3 reads TGTGCCAGCAGCTTAACTCCAGGGACTATCTACGAGCAGTACTTC. Amino acid sequence: CASSLTPGTIYEQYF.

This clone was counted a single time. The J gene is TRBJ1-5, the V gene TRBV5-4; D ambiguous. V lost 0 bases and J 3 bases, leaving 13 bases between the germline ends. CDR3 length: 16 residues. Germline V gene sequence: CDR1 SGHNT, CDR2 YYREEE (reference sequence). The CDR3 reads CASSLGPLGDNQPQHF. For the CDR3, the DNA is TGTGCCAGCAGCTTGGGACCTCTGGGAGACAATCAGCCCCAGCATTTT.

J is TRBJ2-1 and V is TRBV15, with a weak D call TRBD2 (6 bases). Trimming cost V 2 bases and J 0 bases, with 17 bases left between them. Germline V gene data show CDR1 as LNHNV and CDR2 as YYDKDF (reference sequence). The CDR3 extends over 18 amino acids. CDR3 bases: TGTGCCACCAGCAGACTCTGGCTAGCGCGTAACTCCTACAATGAGCAGTTCTTC. Amino acid sequence: CATSRLWLARNSYNEQFF. The full variable domain, its missing parts supplied by reference TRBV15 and TRBJ2-1, is DAMVIQNPRYQVTQFGKPVTLSCSQTLNHNVMYWYQQKSSQAPKLLFHYYDKDFNNEADTPDNFQSRRPNTSFCFLDIRSPGLGDTAMYLCATSRLWLARNSYNEQFFGPGTRLTVL.

V and J are TRBV28 and TRBJ2-6, with D unresolved. Germline assignment: CDR1 MDHEN and CDR2 SYDVKM. The CDR3 sequence is 17 residues long. The V end lost 5 bases, the J end lost 0 bases, and 14 bases lay between the germline ends. The CDR3 DNA reads as TGTGCCAGCAGTCCCCCCCTACTCCTCTCTGGGGCCAACGTCCTGACTTTC. Residues: CASSPPLLLSGANVLTF. Using reference TRBV28 and TRBJ2-6 for the parts outside the CDR3, the full variable domain is DVKVTQSSRYLVKRTGEKVFLECVQDMDHENMFWYRQDPGLGLRLIYFSYDVKMKEKGDIPEGYSVSREKKERFSLILESASTNQTSMYLCASSPPLLLSGANVLTFGAGSRLTVL.

This clone was detected once. The chain couples TRBV7-2 to TRBJ2-1; D call uncertain. Germline lookup yields CDR1 SGHTA and CDR2 FQGNSA. V shed 3 bases and J shed 2 bases, with 8 bases lying between them. The CDR3 extends over 14 amino acids. The CDR3, as DNA: TGTGCCAGCAGCTTGTCCAACCCCTACAATGAGCAGTTCTTC. Amino acid sequence: CASSLSNPYNEQFF.

The chain uses TRBV4-1 and TRBJ1-1, with a weak D call TRBD1 (5 bases). The CDR3 totals 14 residues. V shed 1 base and J shed 2 bases, with 8 bases lying between them. Germline lookup yields CDR1 MGHRA and CDR2 YSYEKL. This chain's CDR3 is CASSQARDNTEAFF. CDR3 DNA sequence: TGCGCCAGCAGCCAAGCACGGGACAACACTGAAGCTTTCTTT.

This clone was observed a few times. J is TRBJ1-4 and V is TRBV18, with TRBD1 matching 9 bases. CDR3 length equals 15 residues. Unmatched junction bases numbered 2, after V lost 5 bases and J lost 1 base. CDR1 and CDR2 from the germline V gene are KGHSH and LQKENI. CDR3 nucleotides: TGTGCCAGCTCATCGGACAGGGGAACTAATGAAAAACTGTTTTTT. Translating it yields CASSSDRGTNEKLFF.